This TCR beta chain comes out of a study of blood T cell repertoires in COVID-19. Study details: The cDNA or gDNA used as material had been derived from T cells, B-cell-depleted T cells, or PBMCs.

Original methodology: Nucleated cell number was recorded as an estimate derived from reference gene primer amplification. Using immunoSEQ multiplex PCR, the repertoire was profiled, and TCRdb retains in-frame clones only, with some absent. V and J calls plus clone size are reproduced from that table; the DNA served to infer D and trimming. The table records around 260,000 clones, 88% of them present only once. The sample taken for sequencing was peripheral blood. This sequence originates from a human donor in a cohort sampled during active COVID-19.

CDR3 coding DNA: TGTGCCAGCAGCTTCAGTGGTAGGGGTTCAGGGGCCAACGTCCTGACTTTC. Its translation is CASSFSGRGSGANVLTF. The V call is TRBV7-9, the J call TRBJ2-6, with D perhaps matching TRBD1 (5 bases). Trimming shortened V by 3 bases and J by 4 bases, and 16 bases separated the two germline ends. The germline V gene encodes CDR1 SEHNR and CDR2 FQNEAQ (reference sequence). The CDR3 contains 17 residues.